This entry lists 8 T cell receptor beta chains sequenced from one sample in a study of metastatic and nonmetastatic thyroid tumors. Prior to thyroid surgery, none of the patients had received any treatment. Using MiXCR, TCRdb re-called clones from the PCR reads. The data hold approximately 8,500 clones, with roughly 24% observed a single time. Material for sequencing was tumor tissue. The receptors come from a female donor with papillary thyroid cancer or a benign thyroid nodule (not recorded which). Some clones in this sample may be carry-over from other donors' samples.

In its sample, this clone was seen a few times. V and J are TRBV27 and TRBJ1-2, with TRBD1 as a possible D gene (5 bases). Trimming left V 3 bases short and J 4 bases short, with 21 bases between. The germline V gene has CDR1 MNHEY and CDR2 SMNVEV (reference sequence). The CDR3 is 17 amino acids. This CDR3 reads CASSFFGGAEDAYGYTF. CDR3 bases: TGTGCCAGCAGTTTCTTTGGAGGGGCGGAAGACGCCTATGGCTACACCTTC.

The table lists this clone with a few counts. The CDR3 DNA is TGTGCCAGCAGTTTACCCAGCGGGGGGGACACAGATACGCAGTATTTT. Translated: CASSLPSGGDTDTQYF. The V call is TRBV27, the J call TRBJ2-3; TRBD2 aligns across 10 bases. The CDR3 is 16 amino acids. V lost 2 bases and J lost 2; bases outside the gene matches: 4. Per the germline V gene, CDR1 is MNHEY and CDR2 is SMNVEV (reference sequence).

The rearrangement uses TRBV20-1 and TRBJ2-7; D might be TRBD1 or TRBD2, each matching 5 bases. Per the germline V gene, CDR1 is DFQATT and CDR2 is SNEGSKA (reference sequence). Between the trimmed V and J ends, which lost 6 bases and 2 bases, there was a span of 17 bases. The CDR3 extends over 14 amino acids. The CDR3 spells CSAFKGPGTYEQYF. In nucleotides, the CDR3 is TGCAGTGCCTTTAAGGGACCGGGTACCTACGAGCAGTACTTC.

The chain has TRBV20-1 and TRBJ1-2; D perhaps matches TRBD1 (6 bases). The V gene's germline CDR1 is DFQATT and CDR2 SNEGSKA (reference sequence). Deletions cut 6 bases from V and 3 bases from J, with 23 bases between. This CDR3 spans 16 amino acids. CDR3 sequence reads: CSASEGVMGLYYGYTF. The CDR3 coding sequence is TGCAGTGCCTCAGAGGGGGTAATGGGTCTTTACTATGGCTACACCTTC.

This clone was counted a single time. Because the CDR3's place on the DNA is in doubt, the DNA is left out and the CDR3 is given as listed by TCRdb. The rearrangement uses TRBV5-1 and TRBJ2-3. Counting both end residues, the CDR3 totals 14 amino acids. CDR1 and CDR2 (germline): SGHRS, YFSETQ. The CDR3 loop reads CASILGQYTDTQYF.

This clone has just one count. The J gene is TRBJ1-5, the V gene TRBV4-2; 9 bases align to TRBD1. Trimming at V came to 4 bases and at J to 4 bases, leaving 2 bases not matched to a gene. The germline V gene has CDR1 LGHNA and CDR2 YNFKEQ. The CDR3 contains 14 residues. CDR3 residues: CASSRGTGNQPQHF. The CDR3 DNA reads as TGTGCCAGCAGCCGAGGGACAGGGAATCAGCCCCAGCATTTT.

This clone was detected ten times or more. The rearrangement joins TRBV7-8 to TRBJ2-2; a possible D gene is TRBD1 (6 bases). Germline V lookup: CDR1 SGHVS, CDR2 FQNEAQ. The length of the CDR3 is 15 residues. Trimming cost V 5 bases and J 10 bases, with 20 bases left between them. DNA of the CDR3: TGTGCCAGCAGCATTATAAGACTTAAGGGGGAGGAGCTGTTTTTT. Translated, it gives CASSIIRLKGEELFF.

This chain links TRBV5-1 with TRBJ1-6, with TRBD1 identical over 10 bases. Germline CDR1 and CDR2: SGHRS and YFSETQ. The CDR3 covers 16 residues. J gave up 9 bases and V 2 bases, and 8 bases lay outside the gene matches. The CDR3 DNA is TGCGCCAGCAGCTTCGCGACAGGGGGCTTGAGTTCACCCCTCCACTTT. It is translated as CASSFATGGLSSPLHF.